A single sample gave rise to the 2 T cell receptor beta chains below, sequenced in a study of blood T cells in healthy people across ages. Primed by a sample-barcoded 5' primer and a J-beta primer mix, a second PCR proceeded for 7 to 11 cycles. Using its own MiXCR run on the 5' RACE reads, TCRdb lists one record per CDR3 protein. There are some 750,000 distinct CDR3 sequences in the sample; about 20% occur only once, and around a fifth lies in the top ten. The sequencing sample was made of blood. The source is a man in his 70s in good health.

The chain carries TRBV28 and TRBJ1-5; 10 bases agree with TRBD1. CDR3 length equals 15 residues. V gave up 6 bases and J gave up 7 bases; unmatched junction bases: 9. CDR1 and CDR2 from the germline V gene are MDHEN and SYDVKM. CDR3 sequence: CASRWRDRGNQPQHF. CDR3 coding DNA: TGTGCCAGCAGGTGGCGGGACAGGGGTAACCAGCCCCAGCATTTT.

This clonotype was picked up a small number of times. The DNA for the CDR3 is TGTGCCAGCAGCCCGACAGGACGGTCTAACACCGGGGAGCTGTTTTTT. Protein sequence: CASSPTGRSNTGELFF. This chain joins TRBV5-5 and TRBJ2-2, with D possibly being TRBD1 (6 bases). The germline CDR1 and CDR2 sequences are SGHKS and YYEKEE (reference sequence). V was clipped by 4 bases and J by 2 bases, with 15 bases between them. There are 16 residues in the CDR3.